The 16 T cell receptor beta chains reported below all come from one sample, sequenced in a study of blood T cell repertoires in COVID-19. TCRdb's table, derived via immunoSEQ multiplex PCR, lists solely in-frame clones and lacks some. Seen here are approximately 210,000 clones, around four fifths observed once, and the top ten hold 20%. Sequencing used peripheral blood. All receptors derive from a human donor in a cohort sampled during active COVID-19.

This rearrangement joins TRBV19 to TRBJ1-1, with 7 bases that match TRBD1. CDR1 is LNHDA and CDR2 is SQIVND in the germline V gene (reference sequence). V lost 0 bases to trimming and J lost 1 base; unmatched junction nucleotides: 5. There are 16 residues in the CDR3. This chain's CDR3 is CASSIDQGGSNTEAFF. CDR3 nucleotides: TGTGCCAGTAGTATAGATCAGGGGGGTTCGAACACTGAAGCTTTCTTT.

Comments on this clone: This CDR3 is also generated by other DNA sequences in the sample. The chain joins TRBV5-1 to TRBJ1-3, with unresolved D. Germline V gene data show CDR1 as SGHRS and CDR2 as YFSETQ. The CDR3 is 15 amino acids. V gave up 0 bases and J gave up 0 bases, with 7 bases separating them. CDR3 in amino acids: CASSLDGVSGNTIYF. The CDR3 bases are TGCGCCAGCAGCTTGGACGGTGTCTCTGGAAACACCATATATTTT.

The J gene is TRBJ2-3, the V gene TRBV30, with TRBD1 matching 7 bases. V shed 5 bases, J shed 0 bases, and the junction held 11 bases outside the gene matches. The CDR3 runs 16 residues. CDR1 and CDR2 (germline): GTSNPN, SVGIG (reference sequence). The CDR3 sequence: CAWVPLDRASTDTQYF. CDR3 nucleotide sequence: TGTGCCTGGGTTCCCCTCGACAGGGCTAGCACAGATACGCAGTATTTT.

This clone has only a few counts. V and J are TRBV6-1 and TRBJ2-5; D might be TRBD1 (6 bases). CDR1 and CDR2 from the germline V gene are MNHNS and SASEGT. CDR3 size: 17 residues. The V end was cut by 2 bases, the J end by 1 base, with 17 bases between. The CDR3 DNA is TGTGCCAGCAGTGAAAAGATAGATGGCAGGGGCCAAGAGACCCAGTACTTC. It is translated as CASSEKIDGRGQETQYF.

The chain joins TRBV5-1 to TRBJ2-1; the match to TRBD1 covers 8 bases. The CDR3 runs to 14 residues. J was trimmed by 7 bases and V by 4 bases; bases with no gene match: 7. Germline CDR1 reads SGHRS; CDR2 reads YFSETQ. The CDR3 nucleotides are TGCGCCAGCAGCCCCGGACAGGGTCGAAATGAGCAGTTCTTC. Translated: CASSPGQGRNEQFF.

CDR3 coding DNA: TGTGCCAGTAGCACTCAGGGAAACTATGGCTACACCTTC. Translating gives CASSTQGNYGYTF. The rearrangement uses TRBV19 and TRBJ1-2; possibly TRBD1 for D (5 bases). The germline V gene has CDR1 LNHDA and CDR2 SQIVND (reference sequence). The V end lost 6 bases, the J end lost 2 bases, and 10 bases lay between the germline ends. CDR3 length equals 13 residues.

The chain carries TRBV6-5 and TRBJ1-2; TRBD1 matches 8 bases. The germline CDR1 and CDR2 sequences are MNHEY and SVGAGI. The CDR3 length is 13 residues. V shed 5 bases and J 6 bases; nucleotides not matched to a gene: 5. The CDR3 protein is CASSRQGQDGYTF. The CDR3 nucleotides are TGTGCCAGCAGTAGACAGGGACAGGATGGCTACACCTTC.

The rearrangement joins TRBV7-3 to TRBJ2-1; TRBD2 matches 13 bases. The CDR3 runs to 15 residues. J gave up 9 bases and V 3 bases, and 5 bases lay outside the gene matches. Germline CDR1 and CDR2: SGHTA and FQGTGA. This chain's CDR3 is CASSFGTSGVAEQFF. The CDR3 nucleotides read TGTGCCAGCAGCTTTGGGACTAGCGGGGTAGCTGAGCAGTTCTTC.

Written as DNA, the CDR3 is TGCAGCGTTGATCGGACTTTGAACACTGAAGCTTTCTTT. Encoded protein: CSVDRTLNTEAFF. The chain combines TRBV29-1 with TRBJ1-1; D not resolved. This CDR3 has 13 residues. Germline V gene sequence: CDR1 SQVTM, CDR2 ANQGSEA. V was clipped by 3 bases and J by 0 bases, with 8 bases between them. Full variable domain (remainder filled in from reference TRBV29-1 and TRBJ1-1): SAVISQKPSRDICQRGTSLTIQCQVDSQVTMMFWYRQQPGQSLTLIATANQGSEATYESGFVIDKFPISRPNLTFSTLTVSNMSPEDSSIYLCSVDRTLNTEAFFGQGTRLTVV.

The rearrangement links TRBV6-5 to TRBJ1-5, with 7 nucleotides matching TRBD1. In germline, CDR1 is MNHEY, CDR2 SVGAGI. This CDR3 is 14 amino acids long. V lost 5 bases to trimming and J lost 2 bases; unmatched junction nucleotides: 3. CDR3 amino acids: CASSPTGGNQPQHF. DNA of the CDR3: TGTGCCAGCAGTCCAACAGGGGGCAATCAGCCCCAGCATTTT.

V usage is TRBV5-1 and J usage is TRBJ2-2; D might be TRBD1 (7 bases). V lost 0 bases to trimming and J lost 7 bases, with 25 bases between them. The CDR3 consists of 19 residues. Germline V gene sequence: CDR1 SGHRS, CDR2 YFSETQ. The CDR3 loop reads CASSLDGLLGQRIDGELFF. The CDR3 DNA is TGCGCCAGCAGCTTGGATGGACTATTGGGACAGAGAATTGACGGGGAGCTGTTTTTT.

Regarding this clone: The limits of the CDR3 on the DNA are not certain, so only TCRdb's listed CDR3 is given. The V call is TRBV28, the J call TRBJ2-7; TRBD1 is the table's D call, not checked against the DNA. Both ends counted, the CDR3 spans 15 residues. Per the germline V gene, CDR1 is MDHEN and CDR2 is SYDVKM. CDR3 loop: CASSSSGHRSYEQYF.

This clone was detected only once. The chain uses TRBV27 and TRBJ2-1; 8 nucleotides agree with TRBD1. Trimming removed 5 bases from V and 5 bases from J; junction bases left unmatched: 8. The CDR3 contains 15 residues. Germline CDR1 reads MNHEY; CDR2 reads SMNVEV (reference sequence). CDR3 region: CASSADRVRNNEQFF. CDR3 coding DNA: TGTGCCAGCAGTGCGGACAGGGTCCGTAACAATGAGCAGTTCTTC.

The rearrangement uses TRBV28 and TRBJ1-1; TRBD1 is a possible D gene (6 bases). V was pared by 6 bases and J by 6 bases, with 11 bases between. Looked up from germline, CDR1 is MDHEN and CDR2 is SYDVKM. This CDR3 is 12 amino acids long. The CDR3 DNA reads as TGTGCCAGCAGAACAGGGTTCGCTGAAGCTTTCTTT. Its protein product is CASRTGFAEAFF.

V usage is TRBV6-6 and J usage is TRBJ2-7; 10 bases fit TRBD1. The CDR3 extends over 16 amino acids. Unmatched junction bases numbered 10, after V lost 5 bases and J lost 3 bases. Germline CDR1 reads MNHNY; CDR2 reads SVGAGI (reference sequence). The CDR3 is CASSPSRQGAFYEQYV. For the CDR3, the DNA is TGTGCCAGCAGTCCTAGCAGACAGGGGGCTTTCTACGAGCAGTACGTC.

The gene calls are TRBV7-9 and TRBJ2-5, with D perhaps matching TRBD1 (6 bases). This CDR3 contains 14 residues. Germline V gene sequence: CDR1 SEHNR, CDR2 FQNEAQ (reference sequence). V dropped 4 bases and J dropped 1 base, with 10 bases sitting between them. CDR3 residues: CASSSTTGQETQYF. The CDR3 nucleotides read TGTGCCAGCAGCTCCACGACAGGCCAAGAGACCCAGTACTTC.